Below, 4 T cell receptor beta chains from the same sample are listed, as sequenced in a study of monozygotic twins with inflammatory bowel disease. No DNA is given; TCRdb re-called the 5' RACE reads and lists each CDR3 protein once. Here the sample table reports approximately 120,000 distinct CDR3 sequences. Sequencing used blood. Receptors originate from a human donor with ulcerative colitis or Crohn's disease, or a healthy co-twin of an affected twin (not recorded which).

V gene TRBV5-1 combines with J gene TRBJ2-3; absent DNA, TCRdb's TRBD1 call cannot be checked. CDR1 is SGHRS and CDR2 is YFSETQ in the germline V gene. This CDR3 comprises 15 residues. CDR3 loop: CASSTGTANTDTQYF.

The chain links TRBV7-8 to TRBJ2-7; the TRBD2 assignment by TCRdb is unverifiable without DNA. Germline V lookup: CDR1 SGHVS, CDR2 FQNEAQ. This CDR3 spans 15 amino acids. The CDR3: CASSFPGGGTYEQYF. The full variable domain, with the rest looked up from reference TRBV7-8 and TRBJ2-7, is GAGVSQSPRYKVAKRGQDVALRCDPISGHVSLFWYQQALGQGPEFLTYFQNEAQLDKSGLPSDRFFAERPEGSVSTLKIQRTQQEDSAVYLCASSFPGGGTYEQYFGPGTRLTVT.

The chain couples TRBV4-1 to TRBJ2-3; TCRdb proposes TRBD2, but this gene call is untestable without DNA. Germline V gene sequence: CDR1 MGHRA, CDR2 YSYEKL. The CDR3 totals 16 residues. The CDR3 sequence is CASRRGRAKSTDTQYF.

According to its frequency, this clonotype is medium-sized. J is TRBJ1-5 and V is TRBV3-2; TCRdb indicates TRBD1, and absent DNA this call remains unverified. TRBV3-2 corresponds to a pseudogene. This CDR3 has 16 residues. CDR3 sequence reads: CASSQAAYRGEQPQHF.